This TCR beta chain was identified in a study of human T cells and chemical hapten exposure. Study context: Investigators sensitized around 2 cm by around 2 cm of upper inner arm skin with 2% DPC. Whole-study findings and limits: TCRs at a frequency above 1 in 1000 stayed unchanged with DPC sensitization. Counts of TCRs expanded at PT1 correlated positively with patch test score.

The CDR3 is 12 amino acids. Germline loops: CDR1 DFQATT, CDR2 SNEGSKA (reference sequence). Trimming stripped 6 bases from V and 1 base from J, with 7 bases between. Time point described: patch test 2, 6 weeks after DPC sensitization. Regarding treatment: therapeutic diphenylcyclopropenone sensitization with weekly scalp DPC. MiXCR, applied by TCRdb to the RACE reads, yields one record per CDR3 protein. The sample has some 88,000 distinct CDR3 sequences; approximately 10% are singletons. This clonotype was counted a few times. Its cognate antigen is unknown. This sample comprised whole blood, obtained in connection with sensitization to the hapten diphenylcyclopropenone (DPC). The chain joins TRBV20-1 to TRBJ1-5; D is uncertain. This clonotype was obtained from a man aged 35 to 55 with alopecia areata. Some clones in this sample may be carry-over from other donors' samples. CDR3: CSAGISNQPQHF. Written as DNA, the CDR3 is TGCAGTGCCGGGATCAGCAATCAGCCCCAGCATTTT.